Below, 23 T cell receptor beta chains from the same sample are listed, as sequenced in a study of blood T cell repertoires in COVID-19. Profiling relied on immunoSEQ multiplex PCR, and the TCRdb table lists in-frame clones only, not all of them. Of about 280,000 clones detected, 88% appear once; the ten largest clones hold 1%. The specimen sequenced was PBMCs or T cells enriched from blood (not recorded which). The receptors originated from a woman under 40 who had recovered from COVID-19.

The genes are TRBV19 and TRBJ1-2, with 7 bases fitting TRBD1. CDR1 is LNHDA and CDR2 is SQIVND in the germline V gene (reference sequence). After removal of 7 bases from V and 1 base from J, the junction contained 6 bases not matched to a gene. The CDR3 sequence is 14 residues long. CDR3 nucleotide sequence: TGTGCCAGTAAAACCCCAGGGGGTAACTATGGCTACACCTTC. Protein: CASKTPGGNYGYTF.

The chain has TRBV30 and TRBJ2-3; 11 positions match TRBD2. J lost 3 bases, V lost 2 bases, and 7 bases had no gene match. Germline-derived CDR1 and CDR2 are GTSNPN and SVGIG (reference sequence). The length of the CDR3 is 16 residues. CDR3 in DNA: TGTGCCTGGAGTTTTCGACTAGCGGGGCATACAGATACGCAGTATTTT. Translating gives CAWSFRLAGHTDTQYF.

The chain uses TRBV7-9 and TRBJ2-7, with TRBD1 identical over 8 bases. Looked up from germline, CDR1 is SEHNR and CDR2 is FQNEAQ (reference sequence). J lost 6 bases, V lost 3 bases, and 4 bases had no gene match. This CDR3 spans 13 amino acids. The CDR3 region has the DNA TGTGCCAGCAGCTTGACAGGGGAAGGCGAGCAGTACTTC. As protein: CASSLTGEGEQYF.

A note on this clone: The same CDR3 is also encoded by other DNA sequences in this sample. The chain joins TRBV27 to TRBJ2-1; the D is unclear. The CDR3 contains 13 residues. The V gene lost 4 bases and the J gene lost 0 bases, with 4 bases spanning the gap. Germline V lookup: CDR1 MNHEY, CDR2 SMNVEV (reference sequence). DNA of the CDR3: TGTGCCAGCAGTTCCAGCTCCTACAATGAGCAGTTCTTC. Protein: CASSSSSYNEQFF.

V gene TRBV27 combines with J gene TRBJ2-5; the D gene is possibly TRBD1 (7 bases). Between the trimmed V and J ends, which lost 6 bases and 5 bases, there was a span of 16 bases. The length of the CDR3 is 14 residues. Germline values: CDR1 MNHEY, CDR2 SMNVEV (reference sequence). The CDR3 DNA reads as TGTGCCAGCAGGATGGACCAGGGGGGCGAGACCCAGTACTTC. Amino acids: CASRMDQGGETQYF.

This chain joins TRBV3-1 (or the pseudogene TRBV3-2) and TRBJ2-1; perhaps TRBD2 as D (6 bases). V gave up 3 bases and J gave up 2 bases, with 11 bases separating them. Germline-derived CDR1 and CDR2 are LGHDT and YNNKEL (reference sequence). The CDR3 runs 15 residues. The CDR3 here is CASSHRLGAYNEQFF. The CDR3 DNA follows: TGTGCCAGCAGCCATAGACTAGGGGCCTACAATGAGCAGTTCTTC.

In its sample, this clone was seen once. At the DNA level, this CDR3 is encoded by other sequences in the same sample as well. This sequence joins TRBV6-2 or TRBV6-3 and TRBJ1-1; a possible D gene is TRBD1 (6 bases). CDR1 MNHEY and CDR2 SVGEGT come from the germline V gene. This CDR3 spans 14 amino acids. The V end was cut by 0 bases, the J end by 2 bases, with 7 bases between. The CDR3 loop reads CASSYSGGNTEAFF. CDR3 DNA: TGTGCCAGCAGTTACTCAGGGGGAAACACTGAAGCTTTCTTT.

The chain has TRBV11-2 and TRBJ2-1; 8 positions agree with TRBD2. Germline values: CDR1 SGHAT, CDR2 FQNNGV. The V gene end was trimmed by 5 bases and the J gene end by 0 bases; junction bases not matched to a gene: 15. The CDR3 extends over 19 amino acids. The chain's CDR3 is CASSTQGASGWSSYNEQFF. The CDR3 DNA reads as TGTGCCAGCAGCACGCAGGGAGCTAGCGGGTGGAGCTCCTACAATGAGCAGTTCTTC.

The rearrangement uses TRBV5-8 and TRBJ2-3; TRBD1 matches 8 bases. The junction had 10 bases not matched to a gene; V was cut back by 3 bases and J by 4 bases. This CDR3 has 16 residues. Per germline, CDR1 SGHTS and CDR2 YDEGEE. The chain's CDR3 is CASSWAGTGYADTQYF. CDR3 coding DNA: TGTGCCAGCAGCTGGGCCGGGACAGGATACGCAGATACGCAGTATTTT.

This clone is a singleton in its sample. The genes are TRBV2 and TRBJ2-5; 12 nucleotides match TRBD2. Trimming took 6 bases from V and 1 from J; bases not matched to a gene: 21. The germline V gene has CDR1 SNHLY and CDR2 FYNNEI. This CDR3 comprises 21 residues. DNA for the CDR3: TGTGCCAGCAGGACTAACCCCGCGGCTAGCGGGGGGGAAGGTTTCCAAGAGACCCAGTACTTC. Its protein is CASRTNPAASGGEGFQETQYF.

V and J are TRBV19 and TRBJ1-6; 9 bases fit TRBD1. The CDR3 is made up of 17 amino acids. Germline V CDR1 and CDR2: LNHDA, SQIVND (reference sequence). Losses at the gene ends were 3 bases for V and 8 bases for J; bases not matched to a gene: 11. This CDR3 reads CASSMNWDRVVHSPLHF. As DNA, the CDR3 is TGTGCCAGTAGTATGAATTGGGACAGGGTGGTTCATTCACCCCTCCACTTT.

The chain employs TRBV9 and TRBJ1-3; the D gene is possibly TRBD1 (6 bases). Germline CDR1 and CDR2: SGDLS and YYNGEE. Trimming removed 3 bases from V and 2 bases from J, with 12 bases in between. The CDR3 is made up of 15 amino acids. The CDR3 is CASSARQAPGNTIYF. CDR3 coding DNA: TGTGCCAGCAGCGCTCGACAGGCCCCTGGAAACACCATATATTTT.

V usage is TRBV12-3 or TRBV12-4 and J usage is TRBJ2-5; D is perhaps TRBD1 (5 bases). This CDR3 region has 13 residues. V lost 7 bases and J lost 5, with 14 bases in between. The CDR3: CASMTAYSETQYF. The CDR3 DNA follows: TGTGCCAGCATGACAGCCTATTCGGAGACCCAGTACTTC.

The genes are TRBV10-3 and TRBJ1-1, with TRBD1 identical over 9 bases. J gave up 3 bases and V 5 bases, and 4 bases lay outside the gene matches. The germline CDR1 and CDR2 sequences are ENHRY and SYGVKD. CDR3 length: 14 residues. The CDR3 here is CAISQQGADTEAFF. In nucleotides, the CDR3 is TGTGCCATCAGTCAACAGGGGGCTGACACTGAAGCTTTCTTT.

The CDR3 protein is CASSLGGVSEAFF. DNA for the CDR3: TGTGCCAGCAGCCTGGGAGGGGTCTCTGAAGCTTTCTTT. The chain employs TRBV9 and TRBJ1-1; D is perhaps TRBD1 (5 bases). The CDR3 consists of 13 residues. The V gene's germline CDR1 is SGDLS and CDR2 YYNGEE. V was pared by 4 bases and J by 6 bases, with 13 bases between.

The genes are TRBV7-6 and TRBJ2-6, with D maybe TRBD2 (5 bases). From germline, CDR1 is SGHVS and CDR2 FNYEAQ. V dropped 1 base and J dropped 4 bases, with 8 bases sitting between them. This CDR3 comprises 15 residues. The CDR3 DNA sequence: TGTGCCAGCAGCTTAGGAGGGTCCGGGGCCAACGTCCTGACTTTC. Its protein product is CASSLGGSGANVLTF.

CDR3 amino acids: CASRESAGQGKEKLFF. DNA of the CDR3: TGCGCCAGCAGGGAGTCGGCGGGACAGGGAAAGGAAAAACTGTTTTTT. The chain uses TRBV5-1 and TRBJ1-4; 9 bases align to TRBD1. Germline CDR1 is SGHRS and CDR2 is YFSETQ. V shed 5 bases, J shed 8 bases, and the junction held 13 bases outside the gene matches. This CDR3 contains 16 residues. Using reference TRBV5-1 and TRBJ1-4 for the parts outside the CDR3, the full variable domain is KAGVTQTPRYLIKTRGQQVTLSCSPISGHRSVSWYQQTPGQGLQFLFEYFSETQRNKGNFPGRFSGRQFSNSRSEMNVSTLELGDSALYLCASRESAGQGKEKLFFGSGTQLSVL.

The chain uses TRBV6-4 and TRBJ1-3; unclear D gene. The V and J ends lost 2 bases and 2 bases respectively, with 13 bases between them. The length of the CDR3 is 16 residues. CDR1 and CDR2 from the germline V gene are MRHNA and SNTAGT. The DNA of the CDR3 is TGTGCCAGCAGTGACCCACGGACTTCCACTGGAAACACCATATATTTT. Its protein is CASSDPRTSTGNTIYF.

The V gene is TRBV27, the J gene TRBJ2-4, with TRBD1 as a possible D gene (6 bases). In germline, CDR1 is MNHEY, CDR2 SMNVEV (reference sequence). V was pared by 5 bases and J by 0 bases, with 14 bases between. The CDR3 contains 16 residues. CDR3 amino acids: CASSPRQDLAKNIQYF. CDR3 DNA: TGTGCCAGCAGTCCACGACAGGACCTAGCCAAAAACATTCAGTACTTC.

J is TRBJ2-5 and V is TRBV10-3; 8 bases align to TRBD2. CDR3 size: 13 residues. J lost 5 bases, V lost 8 bases, and 7 bases had no gene match. Per germline, CDR1 ENHRY and CDR2 SYGVKD. The CDR3 is CAIGPGGSETQYF. The CDR3 coding sequence is TGTGCCATCGGCCCGGGGGGGTCTGAGACCCAGTACTTC.

The rearrangement links TRBV29-1 to TRBJ2-7; D ambiguous. Germline CDR1 and CDR2: SQVTM and ANQGSEA. The V and J ends lost 2 bases and 2 bases respectively, with 4 bases between them. This CDR3 has 11 residues. CDR3 coding DNA: TGCAGCGTTGAAACTCCCTACGAGCAGTACTTC. It yields the protein CSVETPYEQYF.

The chain couples TRBV12-3 or TRBV12-4 to TRBJ2-7; the D gene is possibly TRBD1 (6 bases). There are 13 residues in the CDR3. The V gene lost 6 bases and the J gene lost 3 bases, with 12 bases spanning the gap. CDR3 loop: CASRRDTNYEQYF. The CDR3 DNA sequence: TGTGCCAGCAGACGGGACACAAACTACGAGCAGTACTTC.

This rearrangement joins TRBV19 to TRBJ1-1, with a tentative D call TRBD1 (6 bases). The CDR3 is 17 residues long. CDR1 LNHDA and CDR2 SQIVND come from the germline V gene (reference sequence). Trimming removed 5 bases from V and 1 base from J, with 20 bases in between. The CDR3 DNA follows: TGTGCCAGTAGTTTTGTGGGGGCGATTGCGTGGAACACTGAAGCTTTCTTT. Translating it yields CASSFVGAIAWNTEAFF.